This T cell receptor beta chain stems from a study of cytomegalovirus exposure and HLA in healthy donors. The study's findings and limits: Productive status was seen about 90% or about 30% of the time for most TCR beta V segments in an earlier analysis.

In the PCR, 60 Vbeta and 13 Jbeta primers were used. TCRdb's copy holds only in-frame clones and misses some; the assay was immunoSEQ multiplex PCR. This sample has about 230,000 clones, with 70% to 85% found just once. In the case of this clone: Its antigen is unknown.

Germline V gene data show CDR1 as SGHDT and CDR2 as YYEEEE. After removal of 4 bases from V and 4 bases from J, the junction contained 7 bases not matched to a gene. CDR3 length: 14 amino acids. The sequenced sample was PBMCs. The V gene is TRBV5-6, the J gene TRBJ1-2; 7 bases map to TRBD1. The receptor was isolated from a woman in her fifties or sixties in good health and CMV-seropositive. CDR3 bases: TGTGCCAGCAGCCTAAAACAGGGGTCCTATGGCTACACCTTC. Translating it yields CASSLKQGSYGYTF.